Below are 30 T cell receptor beta chains sequenced from a single sample in a study of blood T cell repertoires in COVID-19. Measured with immunoSEQ multiplex PCR; TCRdb has only the in-frame clones, and not every one. The sample holds approximately 250,000 clones; 88% are singletons and the top ten take 2.5%. Sequencing was carried out using PBMCs or T cells enriched from blood (not recorded which). The receptors were gathered from a woman aged 35 to 49 with acute COVID-19.

This clone has only a few counts. Distinct nucleotide sequences in the sample also encode this CDR3. The chain carries TRBV18 and TRBJ2-1; 10 bases align to TRBD2. V shed 2 bases, J shed 5 bases, and the junction held 3 bases outside the gene matches. CDR3 length: 15 amino acids. The germline CDR1 and CDR2 sequences are KGHSH and LQKENI. The CDR3 protein is CASSPGLAGDNEQFF. The CDR3 DNA reads TGTGCCAGCTCACCAGGGCTAGCGGGGGACAATGAGCAGTTCTTC.

This clone was observed a handful of times. V is TRBV6-2 or TRBV6-3 and J is TRBJ2-1; 7 positions match TRBD1. There are 14 residues in the CDR3. J was trimmed by 2 bases and V by 5 bases; bases with no gene match: 3. Germline CDR1 is MNHEY and CDR2 is SVGEGT. In DNA, the CDR3 is TGTGCCAGCAGTGGTGGACAGGCCTACAATGAGCAGTTCTTC. It encodes CASSGGQAYNEQFF.

The genes are TRBV7-9 and TRBJ1-2, with D unclear. The germline gives CDR1 SEHNR, CDR2 FQNEAQ (reference sequence). Trimming left V 5 bases short and J 6 bases short, with 13 bases between. The CDR3 has 13 residues. The CDR3 coding sequence is TGTGCCAGCAGCCGGGCCCGGGATCATGGCTACACCTTC. Translation gives CASSRARDHGYTF.

The chain links TRBV3-1 (or the pseudogene TRBV3-2) to TRBJ2-5; 10 nucleotides line up with TRBD1. CDR1 LGHDT and CDR2 YNNKEL come from the germline V gene (reference sequence). The CDR3 runs 16 residues. V trimming: 4 bases; J trimming: 4 bases; junction bases outside the gene matches: 9. CDR3 nucleotide sequence: TGTGCCAGCAGCCGCTCCTCAGACAGGGGGCGAGAGACCCAGTACTTC. Amino acids: CASSRSSDRGRETQYF.

V gene TRBV7-2 combines with J gene TRBJ1-1; 12 bases fit TRBD1. CDR3 length: 14 amino acids. The V and J ends lost 5 bases and 5 bases, in that order; junction bases with no gene match: 3. CDR1 and CDR2 (germline): SGHTA, FQGNSA. CDR3 residues: CASSRDRGPTEAFF. The CDR3, as DNA: TGTGCCAGCAGCCGGGACAGGGGGCCGACTGAAGCTTTCTTT.

The chain uses TRBV5-1 and TRBJ1-3; D is unclear. Trimming removed 4 bases from V and 0 bases from J, with 20 bases in between. This CDR3 is built from 18 residues. Germline V gene data show CDR1 as SGHRS and CDR2 as YFSETQ. Here the CDR3 reads CASSKTRPGEGSGNTIYF. CDR3 DNA sequence: TGCGCCAGCAGCAAAACTCGACCGGGAGAGGGCTCTGGAAACACCATATATTTT.

The CDR3 sequence: CASSPSDLRGYTF. The CDR3 DNA reads as TGTGCCAGCAGTCCATCTGATTTGCGAGGCTACACCTTC. This chain connects TRBV6-2 or TRBV6-3 to TRBJ1-2; D gene ambiguous. Germline CDR1 and CDR2: MNHEY and SVGEGT. The CDR3 runs to 13 residues. Trimming stripped 5 bases from V and 8 bases from J, with 15 bases between.

This rearrangement joins TRBV3-1 (or the pseudogene TRBV3-2) to TRBJ2-1; 7 bases line up with TRBD1. This CDR3 has 16 amino acids. Germline CDR1 is LGHDT and CDR2 is YNNKEL (reference sequence). Trimming at V came to 5 bases and at J to 5 bases, leaving 12 bases not matched to a gene. The CDR3 here is CASSLRDSTSDNEQFF. CDR3 coding DNA: TGTGCCAGCAGCTTACGGGACAGCACTTCGGACAATGAGCAGTTCTTC.

CDR3 region: CASSLEGDTQYF. The CDR3 region has the DNA TGTGCCAGCAGCTTGGAGGGGGACACGCAGTATTTT. V and J are TRBV5-6 and TRBJ2-3, with D possibly matching TRBD1 (6 bases). The V gene's germline CDR1 is SGHDT and CDR2 YYEEEE. Trimming left V 0 bases short and J 9 bases short, with 8 bases between. This CDR3 spans 12 amino acids.

This clone appeared a single time. The chain uses TRBV4-3 and TRBJ2-3, with a weak D call TRBD2 (5 bases). The CDR3 is made up of 13 amino acids. Trimming pared 3 bases from V and 4 bases from J, leaving 8 bases between. Germline-derived CDR1 and CDR2 are LGHNA and YSLEER. Here the CDR3 reads CASSHAGADTQYF. The CDR3 region has the DNA TGCGCCAGCAGCCATGCGGGCGCAGATACGCAGTATTTT.

The chain carries TRBV7-2 and TRBJ1-2; 7 nucleotides line up with TRBD1. This CDR3 has 16 residues. Germline CDR1 is SGHTA and CDR2 is FQGNSA. V lost 2 bases to trimming and J lost 2 bases; unmatched junction nucleotides: 8. The CDR3 nucleotides read TGTGCCAGCAGCTTAAGATTGGGGGGACAGAACTATGGCTACACCTTC. Amino acids: CASSLRLGGQNYGYTF.

This clone was seen once. V usage is TRBV3-1 (or the pseudogene TRBV3-2) and J usage is TRBJ2-1; 8 bases align to TRBD2. The CDR3 is made up of 15 amino acids. With 1 base clipped from V and 4 bases from J, the junction kept 3 bases outside the gene matches. The V gene's germline CDR1 is LGHDT and CDR2 YNNKEL (reference sequence). The CDR3 here is CASSQGSGGYNEQFF. The CDR3 DNA reads as TGTGCCAGCAGCCAAGGGAGCGGGGGTTACAATGAGCAGTTCTTC.

The chain is built from TRBV19 and TRBJ1-1; 11 bases are a match to TRBD1. CDR3 length: 17 amino acids. Germline V gene data show CDR1 as LNHDA and CDR2 as SQIVND (reference sequence). V was pared by 3 bases and J by 8 bases, with 14 bases of the junction left unmatched. CDR3 sequence reads: CASSMDRGRRRLWEAFF. CDR3 nucleotides: TGTGCCAGTAGTATGGACAGGGGGCGGAGAAGACTATGGGAAGCTTTCTTT.

The V and J genes are TRBV7-2 and TRBJ2-1, with TRBD2 matching over 9 bases. The CDR3 totals 17 residues. With 4 bases clipped from V and 8 bases from J, the junction kept 15 bases outside the gene matches. Per germline, CDR1 SGHTA and CDR2 FQGNSA. This chain's CDR3 is CASSYPGRREGRYEQFF. The CDR3 DNA sequence: TGTGCCAGCAGCTACCCTGGGCGGCGGGAGGGCCGCTATGAGCAGTTCTTC.

CDR3 DNA sequence: TGTGCCAGCAGCTCGGGACAGCACAATCAGCCCCAGCATTTT. It is translated as CASSSGQHNQPQHF. This chain links TRBV5-4 with TRBJ1-5, with 7 bases fitting TRBD1. The CDR3 covers 14 residues. Trimming took 3 bases from V and 3 from J; bases not matched to a gene: 3. The V gene's germline CDR1 is SGHNT and CDR2 YYREEE (reference sequence).

CDR3 DNA sequence: TGCGCCAGCAGCTCGGGGACAGGGACTGGAAACACCATATATTTT. It encodes CASSSGTGTGNTIYF. The rearrangement links TRBV10-2 to TRBJ1-3, with TRBD1 matching over 9 bases. Germline V gene sequence: CDR1 WSHSY, CDR2 SAAADI. The trim removed 6 bases at V and 2 bases at J, leaving 5 bases unmatched. CDR3 length: 15 residues.

The chain is built from TRBV5-6 and TRBJ1-3, with TRBD1 matching over 8 bases. Trimming removed 2 bases from V and 8 bases from J; junction bases left unmatched: 6. Germline CDR1 and CDR2: SGHDT and YYEEEE. CDR3 length: 14 amino acids. The DNA for the CDR3 is TGTGCCAGCAGCTTCCGGACAGGGTCGTACACCATATATTTT. Translation gives CASSFRTGSYTIYF.

This sequence joins TRBV19 and TRBJ1-5; 10 bases map to TRBD1. V shed 3 bases, J shed 5 bases, and the junction held 4 bases outside the gene matches. The CDR3 has 15 residues. CDR1 is LNHDA and CDR2 is SQIVND in the germline V gene (reference sequence). The CDR3 spells CASSIEGTGDQPQHF. The CDR3 DNA is TGTGCCAGTAGTATCGAGGGGACAGGGGATCAGCCCCAGCATTTT.

Of note for this clone: Other DNA sequences in the same sample also yield this CDR3. This chain uses TRBV18 with TRBJ2-5; TRBD2 agrees at 11 bases. The germline CDR1 and CDR2 sequences are KGHSH and LQKENI. The J segment lost 1 base and the V segment lost 3 bases, leaving 1 base of the junction unmatched. The CDR3 spans 15 residues. CDR3 nucleotide sequence: TGTGCCAGCTCACCGCTAGCGGGAGGCCAAGAGACCCAGTACTTC. This gives the protein CASSPLAGGQETQYF.

Of note for this clone: At one end, the junction sequence differs from germline, possibly due to a read error. J is TRBJ2-2 and V is TRBV18, with D perhaps matching TRBD1 (8 bases). In germline, CDR1 is KGHSH, CDR2 LQKENI. CDR3 length equals 19 residues. In nucleotides, the CDR3 is TGTGCCAGCTCCCCACGCGGGGGACAGGCCGGGTCGGGAACCGGGGAGCTGTTTTTT. Its translation: CASSPRGGQAGSGTGELFF.

This clone has a handful of counts. CDR3 residues: CASILGTGSYEQYF. The CDR3 bases are TGTGCCAGCATCCTAGGGACTGGGAGCTACGAGCAGTACTTC. V and J are TRBV2 and TRBJ2-7; D may be TRBD2 (6 bases). Trimming pared 7 bases from V and 3 bases from J, leaving 16 bases between. This CDR3 has 14 amino acids. Looked up from germline, CDR1 is SNHLY and CDR2 is FYNNEI.

The chain couples TRBV6-2 or TRBV6-3 to TRBJ2-3; 11 bases map to TRBD2. Per germline, CDR1 MNHEY and CDR2 SVGEGT. The CDR3 is made up of 15 amino acids. V shed 4 bases, J shed 4 bases, and the junction held 4 bases outside the gene matches. The CDR3 here is CASSSRLAGPDTQYF. CDR3 DNA sequence: TGTGCCAGCAGTTCCAGACTAGCGGGGCCAGATACGCAGTATTTT.

This clone showed up just a few times. CDR3 sequence (DNA): TGTGCCAGCAGCTTTCTCAGTGGAGTCCCCCAAGGGGACTATGGCTACACCTTC. Its protein product is CASSFLSGVPQGDYGYTF. The J gene is TRBJ1-2, the V gene TRBV12-1; the table's D call, TRBD1, has no DNA check behind it. TRBV12-1 is assigned pseudogene status. The CDR3 runs to 18 residues.

The gene calls are TRBV10-3 and TRBJ1-2; TRBD1 aligns across 8 bases. The CDR3 is 14 amino acids. Losses at the gene ends were 3 bases for V and 4 bases for J; bases not matched to a gene: 4. Looked up from germline, CDR1 is ENHRY and CDR2 is SYGVKD. The CDR3 nucleotides read TGTGCCATCAGTGAAGACGGACAGGGCTATGGCTACACCTTC. This sequence encodes CAISEDGQGYGYTF.

This CDR3 is CASSLRHRDYGYTF. DNA for the CDR3: TGCGCCAGCAGCTTGCGTCACCGGGACTATGGCTACACCTTC. This chain connects TRBV5-1 to TRBJ1-2; D ambiguous. Germline CDR1 SGHRS, CDR2 YFSETQ. V lost 1 base and J lost 3, with 10 bases in between. This CDR3 is built from 14 residues. The full variable domain, rest sourced from reference TRBV5-1 and TRBJ1-2, is KAGVTQTPRYLIKTRGQQVTLSCSPISGHRSVSWYQQTPGQGLQFLFEYFSETQRNKGNFPGRFSGRQFSNSRSEMNVSTLELGDSALYLCASSLRHRDYGYTFGSGTRLTVV.

V and J are TRBV2 and TRBJ1-5, with 8 bases lining up with TRBD1. CDR3 length: 14 residues. Germline CDR1 is SNHLY and CDR2 is FYNNEI. V gave up 5 bases and J gave up 6 bases; unmatched junction bases: 6. CDR3 in DNA: TGTGCCAGCAGTATTCAGGGGGCGGTTCAGCCCCAGCATTTT. Translating gives CASSIQGAVQPQHF.

The genes are TRBV14 and TRBJ2-3; tentative D call: TRBD2 (5 bases). Germline assignment: CDR1 SGHDN and CDR2 FVKESK. The CDR3 sequence is 17 residues long. Trimming took off 2 bases at V and 0 bases at J, with 15 bases between the two ends. The CDR3 spells CASSQMVGVPSTDTQYF. CDR3 in DNA: TGTGCCAGCAGCCAAATGGTGGGAGTACCCAGCACAGATACGCAGTATTTT. The whole variable domain, filled in from reference TRBV14 and TRBJ2-3, reads EAGVTQFPSHSVIEKGQTVTLRCDPISGHDNLYWYRRVMGKEIKFLLHFVKESKQDESGMPNNRFLAERTGGTYSTLKVQPAELEDSGVYFCASSQMVGVPSTDTQYFGPGTRLTVL.

This clone has just one count. Other nucleotide sequences in the sample specify the same CDR3. Here the CDR3 reads CASSLQGTGELFF. The CDR3 nucleotides read TGCGCCAGCAGCCTACAGGGCACCGGGGAGCTGTTTTTT. The chain employs TRBV5-1 and TRBJ2-2; tentatively, D is TRBD1 (6 bases). The CDR3 is made up of 13 amino acids. Germline V CDR1 and CDR2: SGHRS, YFSETQ. Trimming took 4 bases from V and 4 from J, leaving 8 bases between them.

This chain joins TRBV5-4 and TRBJ1-2; no reliable D call. The germline V gene has CDR1 SGHNT and CDR2 YYREEE (reference sequence). The CDR3 sequence is 14 residues long. Trimming removed 0 bases from V and 0 bases from J, with 6 bases in between. This chain's CDR3 is CASSLDGSNYGYTF. Written as DNA, the CDR3 is TGTGCCAGCAGCTTGGACGGTTCTAACTATGGCTACACCTTC.

As to this clone: Different DNA sequences within this sample yield the same CDR3. CDR3 protein: CASSLRGGNQPQHF. As DNA, the CDR3 is TGTGCCAGCAGCTTACGCGGCGGTAATCAGCCCCAGCATTTT. This chain joins TRBV7-2 and TRBJ1-5; the D is unclear. The ends were cut back, 2 bases at V and 4 bases at J, with 9 bases in the middle. The CDR3 length is 14 residues. Germline CDR1 is SGHTA and CDR2 is FQGNSA.